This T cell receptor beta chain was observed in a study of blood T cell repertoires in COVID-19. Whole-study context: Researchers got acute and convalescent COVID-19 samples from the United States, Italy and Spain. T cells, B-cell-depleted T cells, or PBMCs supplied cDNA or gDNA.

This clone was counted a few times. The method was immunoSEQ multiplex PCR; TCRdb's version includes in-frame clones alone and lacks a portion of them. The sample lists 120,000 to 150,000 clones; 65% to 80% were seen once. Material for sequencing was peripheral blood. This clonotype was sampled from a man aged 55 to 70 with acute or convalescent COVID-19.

The CDR3 DNA reads as TGTGCCTGGAGACAGGGGGCCAACACCGGGGAGCTGTTTTTT. This encodes CAWRQGANTGELFF. This rearrangement joins TRBV30 to TRBJ2-2, with 9 bases that match TRBD1. Germline CDR1 reads GTSNPN; CDR2 reads SVGIG (reference sequence). V dropped 3 bases and J dropped 2; count of bases not matched to a gene: 1. CDR3 length equals 14 residues.